Listed here are 27 T cell receptor beta chains from one sample, sequenced in a study of T cell changes during pregnancy in multiple sclerosis. Using immunoSEQ multiplex PCR, the repertoire was profiled, and TCRdb retains in-frame clones only, with some absent. The table shows about 85,000 clones, with just over 90% occurring only once. Specimen: peripheral blood, collected in the first trimester of pregnancy. The receptors were gathered from a female donor with multiple sclerosis, enrolled in a pregnancy study.

CDR3 DNA sequence: TGCGCCAGCAGCACCTCGGGACAGGGTTATAATTCACCCCTCCACTTT. Translated, it gives CASSTSGQGYNSPLHF. V and J are TRBV5-1 and TRBJ1-6, with 9 bases identical to TRBD1. Per germline, CDR1 SGHRS and CDR2 YFSETQ. The CDR3 loop spans 16 amino acids. After removal of 4 bases from V and 4 bases from J, the junction contained 6 bases not matched to a gene.

The genes are TRBV5-1 and TRBJ2-5, with D possibly TRBD2 on 5 matching bases. The V end lost 3 bases, the J end lost 0 bases, and 6 bases lay between the germline ends. Germline V gives CDR1 SGHRS, CDR2 YFSETQ. CDR3 size: 13 residues. This chain's CDR3 is CASSSGDQETQYF. CDR3 bases: TGCGCCAGCAGCTCCGGGGACCAAGAGACCCAGTACTTC.

The chain is built from TRBV29-1 and TRBJ2-1; 13 nucleotides match TRBD2. The germline gives CDR1 SQVTM, CDR2 ANQGSEA. CDR3 length equals 17 residues. Trimming removed 4 bases from V and 4 bases from J; junction bases left unmatched: 10. The CDR3 protein is CSVVGTSGTLWYNEQFF. DNA for the CDR3: TGCAGCGTTGTCGGGACTAGCGGGACCCTGTGGTACAATGAGCAGTTCTTC.

The chain is built from TRBV7-2 and TRBJ2-6; D uncertain. V shed 1 base and J shed 2 bases, with 6 bases lying between them. Germline loops: CDR1 SGHTA, CDR2 FQGNSA. CDR3 length: 15 amino acids. For the CDR3, the DNA is TGTGCCAGCAGCTTAGGTGGAGCTGGGGCCAACGTCCTGACTTTC. Translating it yields CASSLGGAGANVLTF.

The chain links TRBV10-3 to TRBJ1-1; tentative D call: TRBD1 (6 bases). CDR1 and CDR2 (germline): ENHRY, SYGVKD. The ends were cut back, 5 bases at V and 4 bases at J, with 17 bases in the middle. The CDR3 contains 15 residues. The CDR3 here is CAISPHEGVGTEAFF. DNA of the CDR3: TGTGCCATCAGTCCGCACGAGGGGGTCGGCACTGAAGCTTTCTTT.

V gene TRBV4-1 combines with J gene TRBJ1-2; 12 positions match TRBD1. CDR1 is MGHRA and CDR2 is YSYEKL in the germline V gene. There are 18 residues in the CDR3. Unmatched junction bases numbered 16, after V lost 4 bases and J lost 7 bases. CDR3 loop: CASSLRAGTGGLGGGYTF. The DNA of the CDR3 is TGCGCCAGCAGCCTGCGGGCCGGGACAGGGGGCCTCGGTGGTGGCTACACCTTC.

This rearrangement joins TRBV6-1 to TRBJ2-7; TRBD1 matches at 8 bases. CDR3 length: 15 amino acids. V lost 6 bases to trimming and J lost 5 bases; unmatched junction nucleotides: 12. The V gene's germline CDR1 is MNHNS and CDR2 SASEGT. The CDR3 DNA is TGTGCCAGCAGAGACGCCGACAGGGGCTTCAACGAGCAGTACTTC. It codes for CASRDADRGFNEQYF.

This clone was picked up a small number of times. V and J are TRBV2 and TRBJ1-2, with TRBD1 matching over 8 bases. Germline V gives CDR1 SNHLY, CDR2 FYNNEI. There are 13 residues in the CDR3. With 8 bases clipped from V and 6 bases from J, the junction kept 8 bases outside the gene matches. CDR3 sequence reads: CASRGQALDGYTF. CDR3 DNA sequence: TGTGCCAGCCGGGGACAGGCCCTGGATGGCTACACCTTC.

The chain is built from TRBV20-1 and TRBJ2-3; no firm D call. The CDR3 contains 11 residues. V was pared by 3 bases and J by 5 bases, with 6 bases between. Per germline, CDR1 DFQATT and CDR2 SNEGSKA (reference sequence). The CDR3 sequence: CSASTVDTQYF. CDR3 nucleotides: TGCAGTGCTAGTACGGTAGATACGCAGTATTTT.

V and J are TRBV5-1 and TRBJ1-2; the match to TRBD1 covers 7 bases. The CDR3 runs 14 residues. Losses at the gene ends were 0 bases for V and 6 bases for J; bases not matched to a gene: 5. Germline CDR1 and CDR2: SGHRS and YFSETQ. The CDR3 DNA is TGCGCCAGCAGCTTGGGGGGGACAGACAATGGCTACACCTTC. The encoded protein is CASSLGGTDNGYTF.

The V call is TRBV10-3, the J call TRBJ2-7, with 10 bases matching TRBD2. Germline CDR1 and CDR2: ENHRY and SYGVKD. The CDR3 spans 18 residues. The ends lost 2 bases at V and 5 bases at J; junction bases unmatched: 15. The CDR3 region is CAISEPTHDSGRAHEQYF. Here the CDR3 DNA reads TGTGCCATCAGTGAGCCGACGCATGACAGCGGGAGGGCCCACGAGCAGTACTTC.

V and J are TRBV11-1 and TRBJ2-5, with 8 bases lining up with TRBD2. J gave up 7 bases and V 5 bases, and 9 bases lay outside the gene matches. This CDR3 contains 14 residues. Germline-derived CDR1 and CDR2 are SGHAT and FQDESV (reference sequence). The chain's CDR3 is CASSPGTRGGTQYF. CDR3 nucleotides: TGTGCCAGCAGCCCGGGGACTAGGGGGGGGACCCAGTACTTC.

This clone was seen once. The chain employs TRBV18 and TRBJ2-5, with TRBD1 identical over 9 bases. J was trimmed by 5 bases and V by 2 bases; bases with no gene match: 3. Germline CDR1 is KGHSH and CDR2 is LQKENI. The CDR3 length is 14 residues. DNA of the CDR3: TGTGCCAGCTCACCAGGGACAGGGAGGGAGACCCAGTACTTC. It encodes CASSPGTGRETQYF.

The chain recombines TRBV7-9 with TRBJ1-5; D gene uncertain. CDR1 and CDR2 (germline): SEHNR, FQNEAQ (reference sequence). This CDR3 has 12 amino acids. V lost 7 bases and J 4 bases, leaving 8 bases between the germline ends. CDR3 sequence reads: CASTPLNQPQHF. DNA of the CDR3: TGTGCCAGCACCCCACTTAATCAGCCCCAGCATTTT.

The rearrangement uses TRBV10-3 and TRBJ1-5; D perhaps matches TRBD1 (5 bases). Trimming took off 8 bases at V and 5 bases at J, with 13 bases between the two ends. This CDR3 comprises 13 residues. Germline CDR1 is ENHRY and CDR2 is SYGVKD. The CDR3 DNA reads TGTGCCATCGGAGGGGAAGGGGATCAGCCCCAGCATTTT. Its protein product is CAIGGEGDQPQHF.

This chain uses TRBV6-5 with TRBJ1-6; a weak D match, TRBD1 (6 bases). This CDR3 is 15 amino acids long. Germline V CDR1 and CDR2: MNHEY, SVGAGI. Trimming cost V 0 bases and J 10 bases, with 13 bases left between them. CDR3 region: CASSYSNRVKSPLHF. The CDR3 DNA sequence: TGTGCCAGCAGTTACTCGAACAGGGTAAAATCACCCCTCCACTTT.

This clone has only one observation. This sequence joins TRBV6-4 and TRBJ1-6; 7 positions match TRBD1. V shed 3 bases and J 11 bases; nucleotides not matched to a gene: 10. This CDR3 comprises 15 residues. Germline V gene data show CDR1 as MRHNA and CDR2 as SNTAGT. The CDR3, as DNA: TGTGCCAGCAGTGAACGACAAGGGGGCAGTGCACCCCTCCACTTT. It yields the protein CASSERQGGSAPLHF.

This clone was seen a few times. The chain recombines TRBV5-8 with TRBJ1-1; possibly TRBD1 for D (5 bases). Per germline, CDR1 SGHTS and CDR2 YDEGEE. The germline V and J ends were trimmed by 1 base and 4 bases, with 8 bases remaining between them. CDR3 length: 13 amino acids. CDR3 in DNA: TGTGCCAGCAGCTTGAGCAGGGCCACTGAAGCTTTCTTT. This codes for CASSLSRATEAFF.

V usage is TRBV9 and J usage is TRBJ2-1; D is possibly TRBD2 (7 bases). The CDR3 is 15 amino acids. V lost 3 bases to trimming and J lost 4 bases, with 14 bases between them. The germline V gene encodes CDR1 SGDLS and CDR2 YYNGEE. The CDR3 protein is CASSGGGADYNEQFF. The DNA for the CDR3 is TGTGCCAGCAGCGGTGGGGGGGCAGATTACAATGAGCAGTTCTTC.

This chain links TRBV5-1 with TRBJ2-3; D is uncertain. Germline V gene lookup returns CDR1 SGHRS and CDR2 YFSETQ. The germline V and J ends were trimmed by 2 bases and 4 bases, with 5 bases remaining between them. The CDR3 contains 12 residues. In nucleotides, the CDR3 is TGCGCCAGCAGCTTTCAGGCAGATACGCAGTATTTT. Its protein is CASSFQADTQYF.

The rearrangement uses TRBV28 and TRBJ2-7, with a possible D match to TRBD1 (6 bases). Germline-derived CDR1 and CDR2 are MDHEN and SYDVKM. V was shortened by 6 bases and J by 4 bases, with 10 bases between the two germline ends. CDR3 size: 12 residues. CDR3 bases: TGTGCCAGCAGATTACAGGGATACGAGCAGTACTTC. Protein: CASRLQGYEQYF. The full variable domain, rest sourced from reference TRBV28 and TRBJ2-7, is DVKVTQSSRYLVKRTGEKVFLECVQDMDHENMFWYRQDPGLGLRLIYFSYDVKMKEKGDIPEGYSVSREKKERFSLILESASTNQTSMYLCASRLQGYEQYFGPGTRLTVT.

The genes are TRBV5-1 and TRBJ1-1; D uncertain. Trimming shortened V by 0 bases and J by 4 bases, and 13 bases separated the two germline ends. Germline V CDR1 and CDR2: SGHRS, YFSETQ. CDR3 size: 15 residues. The CDR3 DNA follows: TGCGCCAGCAGCTTGGCTGGGCTGGTGGGCACTGAAGCTTTCTTT. Encoded protein: CASSLAGLVGTEAFF.

This sequence joins TRBV4-3 and TRBJ1-1, with TRBD1 matching 7 bases. V shed 0 bases, J shed 3 bases, and the junction held 4 bases outside the gene matches. Germline CDR1 reads LGHNA; CDR2 reads YSLEER. CDR3 length: 15 amino acids. The CDR3 sequence: CASSQEERGHTEAFF. The CDR3 nucleotides read TGCGCCAGCAGCCAAGAGGAAAGGGGGCACACTGAAGCTTTCTTT.

The rearrangement joins TRBV28 to TRBJ2-7; 14 bases are a match to TRBD2. The CDR3 runs 17 residues. Germline V CDR1 and CDR2: MDHEN, SYDVKM. J gave up 3 bases and V 5 bases, and 9 bases lay outside the gene matches. The CDR3 is CASSQGLAGGPYYEQYF. The CDR3 bases are TGTGCCAGCAGTCAAGGACTAGCGGGAGGTCCATACTACGAGCAGTACTTC.

The CDR3 DNA is TGTGCCAGCAGCTCCAAGGGGGTCTATGGCTACACCTTC. It is translated as CASSSKGVYGYTF. The V call is TRBV7-2, the J call TRBJ1-2, with a tentative D call TRBD1 (6 bases). The CDR3 spans 13 residues. Between the trimmed V and J ends, which lost 4 bases and 4 bases, there was a span of 10 bases. The V gene's germline CDR1 is SGHTA and CDR2 FQGNSA.

The chain carries TRBV5-1 and TRBJ2-3; 7 nucleotides match TRBD2. The germline CDR1 and CDR2 sequences are SGHRS and YFSETQ. CDR3 size: 16 residues. J gave up 2 bases and V 2 bases, and 8 bases lay outside the gene matches. CDR3 protein: CASSFPLATPTDTQYF. CDR3 sequence (DNA): TGCGCCAGCAGCTTTCCACTAGCGACTCCCACAGATACGCAGTATTTT.

The chain joins TRBV5-5 to TRBJ1-4; no clear D gene. The CDR3 runs 14 residues. Per germline, CDR1 SGHKS and CDR2 YYEKEE (reference sequence). V shed 7 bases and J shed 0 bases, with 10 bases lying between them. The CDR3 DNA is TGTGCCAGCGCTGAAACAGCAACTAATGAAAAACTGTTTTTT. Amino acid sequence: CASAETATNEKLFF. The full variable domain, with the rest looked up from reference TRBV5-5 and TRBJ1-4, is DAGVTQSPTHLIKTRGQQVTLRCSPISGHKSVSWYQQVLGQGPQFIFQYYEKEERGRGNFPDRFSARQFPNYSSELNVNALLLGDSALYLCASAETATNEKLFFGSGTQLSVL.